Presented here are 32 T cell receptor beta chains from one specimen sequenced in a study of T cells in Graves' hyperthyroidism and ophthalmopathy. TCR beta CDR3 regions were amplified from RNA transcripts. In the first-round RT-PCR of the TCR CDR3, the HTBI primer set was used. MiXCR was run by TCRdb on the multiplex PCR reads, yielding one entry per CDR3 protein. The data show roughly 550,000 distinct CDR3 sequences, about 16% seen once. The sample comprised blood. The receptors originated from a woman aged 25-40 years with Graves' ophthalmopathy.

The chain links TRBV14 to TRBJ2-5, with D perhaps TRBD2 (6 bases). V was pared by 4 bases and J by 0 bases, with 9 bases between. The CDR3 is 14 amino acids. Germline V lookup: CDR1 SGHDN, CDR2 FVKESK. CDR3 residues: CASSPWTNQETQYF. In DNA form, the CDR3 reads TGTGCCAGCAGCCCTTGGACTAACCAAGAGACCCAGTACTTC.

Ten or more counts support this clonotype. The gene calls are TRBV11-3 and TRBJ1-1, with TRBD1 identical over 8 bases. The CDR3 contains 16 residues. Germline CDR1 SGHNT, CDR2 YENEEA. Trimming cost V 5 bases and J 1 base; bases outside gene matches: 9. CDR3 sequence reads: CASSHMGQGANTEAFF. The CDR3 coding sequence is TGTGCCAGCAGCCACATGGGGCAGGGGGCGAACACTGAAGCTTTCTTT.

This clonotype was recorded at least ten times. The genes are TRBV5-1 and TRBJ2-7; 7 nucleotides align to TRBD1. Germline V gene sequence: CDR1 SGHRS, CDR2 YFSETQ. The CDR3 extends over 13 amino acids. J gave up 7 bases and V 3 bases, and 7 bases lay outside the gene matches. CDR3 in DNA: TGCGCCAGCAGCTCTTACAGGGGTGGAGAGCAGTACTTC. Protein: CASSSYRGGEQYF.

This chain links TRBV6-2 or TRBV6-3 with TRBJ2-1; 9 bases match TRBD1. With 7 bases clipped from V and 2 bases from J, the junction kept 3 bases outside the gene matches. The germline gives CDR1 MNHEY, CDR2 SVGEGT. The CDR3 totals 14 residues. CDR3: CASTGTGPYNEQFF. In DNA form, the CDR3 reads TGTGCCAGCACCGGGACAGGGCCCTACAATGAGCAGTTCTTC.

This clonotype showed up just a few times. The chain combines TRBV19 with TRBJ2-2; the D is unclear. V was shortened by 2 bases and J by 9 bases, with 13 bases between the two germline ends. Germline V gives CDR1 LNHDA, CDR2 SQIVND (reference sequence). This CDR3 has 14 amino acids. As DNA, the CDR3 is TGTGCCAGTAGTATAATTCCAGGAGTCCGGGAGCTGTTTTTT. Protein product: CASSIIPGVRELFF.

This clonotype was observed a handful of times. In DNA, the CDR3 is TGTGCCAGCAGGGACAGCTACTCTGGGGCCAACGTCCTGACTTTC. Amino acid sequence: CASRDSYSGANVLTF. The chain carries TRBV6-1 and TRBJ2-6; TRBD1 might be the D (6 bases). V was trimmed by 6 bases and J by 0 bases, leaving 9 bases between them. In germline, CDR1 is MNHNS, CDR2 SASEGT. The CDR3 is 15 amino acids.

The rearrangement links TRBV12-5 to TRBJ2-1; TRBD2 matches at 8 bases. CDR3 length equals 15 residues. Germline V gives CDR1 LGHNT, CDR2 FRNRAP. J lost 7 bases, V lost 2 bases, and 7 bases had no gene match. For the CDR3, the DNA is TGTGCTAGTGGTTTGAGGGTTAGCGGGATAAATGAGCAGTTCTTC. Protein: CASGLRVSGINEQFF.

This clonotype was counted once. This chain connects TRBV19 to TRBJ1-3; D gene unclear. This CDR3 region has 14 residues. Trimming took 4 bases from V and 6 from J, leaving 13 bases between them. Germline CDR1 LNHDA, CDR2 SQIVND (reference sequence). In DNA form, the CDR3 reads TGTGCCAGTAGTAAAAGGTTGGAGGAAAACACCATATATTTT. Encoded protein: CASSKRLEENTIYF.

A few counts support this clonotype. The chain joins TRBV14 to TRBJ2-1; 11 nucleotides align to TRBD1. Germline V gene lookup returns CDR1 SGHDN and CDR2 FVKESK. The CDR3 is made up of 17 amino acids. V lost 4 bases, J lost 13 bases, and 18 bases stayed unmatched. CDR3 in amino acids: CASSLRTGGVLGDRQFF. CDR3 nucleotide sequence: TGTGCCAGCAGCCTTAGGACAGGGGGCGTGCTCGGCGACAGACAGTTCTTC.

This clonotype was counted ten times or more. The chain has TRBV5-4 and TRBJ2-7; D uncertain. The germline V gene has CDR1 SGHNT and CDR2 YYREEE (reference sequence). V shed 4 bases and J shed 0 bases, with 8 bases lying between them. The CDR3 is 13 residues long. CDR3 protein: CASSRPGSYEQYF. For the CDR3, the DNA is TGTGCCAGCAGCCGACCGGGCTCCTACGAGCAGTACTTC.

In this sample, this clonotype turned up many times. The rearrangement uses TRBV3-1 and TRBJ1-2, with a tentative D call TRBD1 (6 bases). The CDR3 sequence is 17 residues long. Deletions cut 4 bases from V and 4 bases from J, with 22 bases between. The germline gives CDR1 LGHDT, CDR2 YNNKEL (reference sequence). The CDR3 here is CASSPFPGTPHPYGYTF. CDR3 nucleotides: TGTGCCAGCAGCCCGTTTCCCGGGACACCTCACCCCTATGGCTACACCTTC. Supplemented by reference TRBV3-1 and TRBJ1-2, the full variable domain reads DTAVSQTPKYLVTQMGNDKSIKCEQNLGHDTMYWYKQDSKKFLKIMFSYNNKELIINETVPNRFSPKSPDKAHLNLHINSLELGDSAVYFCASSPFPGTPHPYGYTFGSGTRLTVV.

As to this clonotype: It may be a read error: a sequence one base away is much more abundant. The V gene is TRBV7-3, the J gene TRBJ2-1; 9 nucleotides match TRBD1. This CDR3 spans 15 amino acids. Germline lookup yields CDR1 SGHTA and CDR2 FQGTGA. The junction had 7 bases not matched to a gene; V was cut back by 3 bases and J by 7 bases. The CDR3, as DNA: TGTGCCAGCAGCTTCGGGACAGGGAGCGTAAATGAGCAGTTCTTC. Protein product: CASSFGTGSVNEQFF.

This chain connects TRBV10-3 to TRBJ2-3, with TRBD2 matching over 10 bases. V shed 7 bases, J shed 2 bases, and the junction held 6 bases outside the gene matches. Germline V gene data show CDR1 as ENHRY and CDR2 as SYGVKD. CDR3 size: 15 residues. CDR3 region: CAIMDSGRYTDTQYF. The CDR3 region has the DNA TGTGCCATCATGGATAGCGGGAGGTACACAGATACGCAGTATTTT.

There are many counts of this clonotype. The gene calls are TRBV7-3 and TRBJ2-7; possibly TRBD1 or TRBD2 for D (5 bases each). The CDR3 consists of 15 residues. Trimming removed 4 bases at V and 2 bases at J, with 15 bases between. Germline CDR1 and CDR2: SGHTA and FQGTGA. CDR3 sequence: CASSSGAGLTYEQYF. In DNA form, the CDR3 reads TGTGCCAGCAGCTCCGGGGCAGGTCTAACCTACGAGCAGTACTTC.

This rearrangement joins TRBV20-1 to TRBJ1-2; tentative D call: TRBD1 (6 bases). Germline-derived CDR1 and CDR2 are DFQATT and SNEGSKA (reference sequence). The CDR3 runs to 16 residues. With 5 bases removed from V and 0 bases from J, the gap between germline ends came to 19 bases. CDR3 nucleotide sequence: TGCAGTGCTCGTATCCCACCAGGGGACACTAACTATGGCTACACCTTC. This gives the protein CSARIPPGDTNYGYTF.

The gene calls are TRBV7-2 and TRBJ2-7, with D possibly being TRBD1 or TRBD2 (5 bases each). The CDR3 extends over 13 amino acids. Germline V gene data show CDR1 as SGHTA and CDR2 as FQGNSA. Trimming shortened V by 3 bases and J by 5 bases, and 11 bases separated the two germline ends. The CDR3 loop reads CASSFGGRNEQYF. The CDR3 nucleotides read TGTGCCAGCAGCTTTGGGGGTAGGAACGAGCAGTACTTC.

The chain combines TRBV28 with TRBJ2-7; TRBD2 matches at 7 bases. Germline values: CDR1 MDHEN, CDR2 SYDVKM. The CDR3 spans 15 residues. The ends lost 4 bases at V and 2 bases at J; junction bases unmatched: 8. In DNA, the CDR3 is TGTGCCAGCAGTTCCCCCGCGGGAGCTCCCTACGAGCAGTACTTC. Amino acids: CASSSPAGAPYEQYF.

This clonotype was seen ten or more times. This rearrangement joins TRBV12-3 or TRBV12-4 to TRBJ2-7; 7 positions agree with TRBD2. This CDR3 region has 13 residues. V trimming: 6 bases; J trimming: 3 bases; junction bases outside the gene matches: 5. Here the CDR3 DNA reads TGTGCCAGCAGCCCCTTAGCGGGCTACGAGCAGTACTTC. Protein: CASSPLAGYEQYF.

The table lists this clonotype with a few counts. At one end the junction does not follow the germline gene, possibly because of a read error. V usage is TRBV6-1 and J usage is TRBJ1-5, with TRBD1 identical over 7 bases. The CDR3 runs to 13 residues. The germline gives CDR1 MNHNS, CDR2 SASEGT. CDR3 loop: CASSDDFGTAHDF. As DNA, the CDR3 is TGTGCCAGCAGTGACGATTTCGGGACAGCCCATGATTTT.

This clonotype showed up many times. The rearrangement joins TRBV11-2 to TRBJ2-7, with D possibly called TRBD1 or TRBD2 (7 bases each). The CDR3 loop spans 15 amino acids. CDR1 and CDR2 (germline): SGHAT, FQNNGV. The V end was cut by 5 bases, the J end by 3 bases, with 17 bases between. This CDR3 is CASSLDREGGYEQYF. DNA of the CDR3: TGTGCCAGCAGCCTTGACAGGGAGGGCGGCTACGAGCAGTACTTC.

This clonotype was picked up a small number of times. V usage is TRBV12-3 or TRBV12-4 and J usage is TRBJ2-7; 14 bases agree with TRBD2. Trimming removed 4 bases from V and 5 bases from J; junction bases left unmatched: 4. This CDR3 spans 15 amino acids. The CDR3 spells CASSSTSGRAHEQYF. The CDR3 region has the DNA TGTGCCAGCAGTTCGACTAGCGGGAGGGCCCACGAGCAGTACTTC.

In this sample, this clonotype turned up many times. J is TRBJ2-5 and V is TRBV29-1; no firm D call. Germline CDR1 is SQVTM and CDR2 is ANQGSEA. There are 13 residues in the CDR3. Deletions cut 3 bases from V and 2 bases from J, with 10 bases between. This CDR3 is CSVDSRYQETQYF. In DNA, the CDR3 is TGCAGCGTTGATTCTCGGTATCAAGAGACCCAGTACTTC. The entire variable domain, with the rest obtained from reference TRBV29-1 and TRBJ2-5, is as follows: SAVISQKPSRDICQRGTSLTIQCQVDSQVTMMFWYRQQPGQSLTLIATANQGSEATYESGFVIDKFPISRPNLTFSTLTVSNMSPEDSSIYLCSVDSRYQETQYFGPGTRLLVL.

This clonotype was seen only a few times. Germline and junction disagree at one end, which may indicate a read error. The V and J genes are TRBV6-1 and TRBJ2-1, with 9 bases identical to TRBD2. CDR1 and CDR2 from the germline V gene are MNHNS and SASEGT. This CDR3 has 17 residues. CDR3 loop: CASSEVAGEGLYNGQFF. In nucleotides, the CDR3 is TGTGCCAGCTCTGAAGTAGCGGGAGAAGGGTTATACAATGGGCAGTTCTTC.

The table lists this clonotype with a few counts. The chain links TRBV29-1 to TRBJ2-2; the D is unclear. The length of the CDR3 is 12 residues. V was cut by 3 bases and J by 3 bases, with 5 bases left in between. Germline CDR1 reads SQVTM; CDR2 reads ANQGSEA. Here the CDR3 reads CSVDSDTGELFF. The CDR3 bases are TGCAGCGTTGACAGCGACACCGGGGAGCTGTTTTTT.

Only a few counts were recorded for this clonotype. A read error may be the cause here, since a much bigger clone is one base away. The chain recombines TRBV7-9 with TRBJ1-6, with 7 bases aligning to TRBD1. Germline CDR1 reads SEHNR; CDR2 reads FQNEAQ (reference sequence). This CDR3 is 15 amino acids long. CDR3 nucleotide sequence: TGTGCCAGCAGCTTCTGGACAGGCGACTATTCACCCCCCCACTTT. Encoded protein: CASSFWTGDYSPPHF.

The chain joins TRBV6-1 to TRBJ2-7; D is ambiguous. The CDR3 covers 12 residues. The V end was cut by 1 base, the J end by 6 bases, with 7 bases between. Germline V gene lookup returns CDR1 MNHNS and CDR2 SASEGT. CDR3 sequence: CASSEVRTEQYF. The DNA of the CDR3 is TGTGCCAGCAGTGAAGTTCGGACCGAGCAGTACTTC.

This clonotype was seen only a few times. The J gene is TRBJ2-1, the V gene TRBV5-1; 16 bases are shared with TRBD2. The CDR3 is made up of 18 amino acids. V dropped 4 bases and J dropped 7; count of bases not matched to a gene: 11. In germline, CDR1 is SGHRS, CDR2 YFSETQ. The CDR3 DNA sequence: TGCGCCAGCAGCCGCTCCGGGACTAGCGGGAGGGCCCAGAATGAGCAGTTCTTC. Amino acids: CASSRSGTSGRAQNEQFF.

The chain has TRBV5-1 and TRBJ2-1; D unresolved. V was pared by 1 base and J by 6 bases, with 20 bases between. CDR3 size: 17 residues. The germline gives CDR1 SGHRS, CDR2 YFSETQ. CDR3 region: CASSLYRVRRFVNEQFF. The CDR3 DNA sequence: TGCGCCAGCAGCTTGTATAGGGTCCGACGGTTTGTCAATGAGCAGTTCTTC.

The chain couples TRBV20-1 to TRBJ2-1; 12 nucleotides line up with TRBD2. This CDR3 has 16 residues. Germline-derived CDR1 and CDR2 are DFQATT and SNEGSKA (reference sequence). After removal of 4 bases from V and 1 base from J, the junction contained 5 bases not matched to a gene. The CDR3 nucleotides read TGCAGTGCTACGAGGCTAGCGGGAGGGTCCTACAATGAGCAGTTCTTC. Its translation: CSATRLAGGSYNEQFF.

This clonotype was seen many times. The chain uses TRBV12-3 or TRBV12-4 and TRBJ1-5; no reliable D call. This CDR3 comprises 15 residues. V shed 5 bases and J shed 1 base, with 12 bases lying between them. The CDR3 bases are TGTGCCAGCAGTCTCGGCGGAGCGAGCAATCAGCCCCAGCATTTT. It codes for CASSLGGASNQPQHF.

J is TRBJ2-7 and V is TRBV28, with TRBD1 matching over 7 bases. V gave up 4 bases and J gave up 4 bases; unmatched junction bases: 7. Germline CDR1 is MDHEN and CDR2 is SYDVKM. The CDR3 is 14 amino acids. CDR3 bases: TGTGCCAGCAGTTACCCAGGGGGAGCGTACGAGCAGTACTTC. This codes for CASSYPGGAYEQYF.

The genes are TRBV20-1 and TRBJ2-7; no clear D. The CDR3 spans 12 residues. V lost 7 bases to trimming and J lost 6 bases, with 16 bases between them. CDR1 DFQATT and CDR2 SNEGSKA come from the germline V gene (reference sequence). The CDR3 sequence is CSGKKDSLEQYF. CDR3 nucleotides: TGCAGTGGGAAAAAAGACTCCCTCGAGCAGTACTTC.